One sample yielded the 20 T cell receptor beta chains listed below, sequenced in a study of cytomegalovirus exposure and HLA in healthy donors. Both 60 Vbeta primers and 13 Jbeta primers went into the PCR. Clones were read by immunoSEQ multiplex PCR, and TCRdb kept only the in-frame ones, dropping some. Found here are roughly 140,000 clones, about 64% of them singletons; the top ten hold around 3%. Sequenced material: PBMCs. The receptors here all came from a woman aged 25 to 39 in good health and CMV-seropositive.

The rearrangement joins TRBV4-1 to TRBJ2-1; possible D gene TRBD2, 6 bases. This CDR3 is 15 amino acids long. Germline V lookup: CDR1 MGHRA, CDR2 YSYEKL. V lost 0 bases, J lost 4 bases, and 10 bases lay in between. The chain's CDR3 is CASSQEIAEYNEQFF. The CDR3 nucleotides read TGCGCCAGCAGCCAAGAGATAGCGGAGTACAATGAGCAGTTCTTC.

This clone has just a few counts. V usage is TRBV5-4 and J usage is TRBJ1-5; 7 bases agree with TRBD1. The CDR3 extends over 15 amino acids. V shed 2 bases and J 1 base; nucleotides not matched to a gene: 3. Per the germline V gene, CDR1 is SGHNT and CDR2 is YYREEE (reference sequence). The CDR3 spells CASSLQGMSNQPQHF. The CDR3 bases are TGTGCCAGCAGCTTACAGGGGATGAGCAATCAGCCCCAGCATTTT.

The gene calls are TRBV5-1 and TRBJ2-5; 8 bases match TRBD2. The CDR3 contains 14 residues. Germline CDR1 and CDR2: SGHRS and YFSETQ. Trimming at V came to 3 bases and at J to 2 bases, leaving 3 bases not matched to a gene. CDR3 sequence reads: CASSSLADQETQYF. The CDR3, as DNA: TGCGCCAGCAGCTCACTAGCGGATCAAGAGACCCAGTACTTC.

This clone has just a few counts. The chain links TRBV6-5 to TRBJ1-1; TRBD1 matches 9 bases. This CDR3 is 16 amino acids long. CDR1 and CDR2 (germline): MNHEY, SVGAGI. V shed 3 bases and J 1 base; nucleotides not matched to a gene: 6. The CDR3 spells CASSYTTGGKNTEAFF. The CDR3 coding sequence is TGTGCCAGCAGTTATACTACAGGGGGCAAGAACACTGAAGCTTTCTTT.

CDR3 sequence reads: CASRKLAGGQGGTGELFF. Written as DNA, the CDR3 is TGTGCCAGCAGAAAACTAGCGGGGGGGCAGGGTGGTACCGGGGAGCTGTTTTTT. The genes are TRBV2 and TRBJ2-2; 13 positions agree with TRBD2. Germline loops: CDR1 SNHLY, CDR2 FYNNEI. V shed 6 bases, J shed 5 bases, and the junction held 12 bases outside the gene matches. The CDR3 consists of 18 residues.

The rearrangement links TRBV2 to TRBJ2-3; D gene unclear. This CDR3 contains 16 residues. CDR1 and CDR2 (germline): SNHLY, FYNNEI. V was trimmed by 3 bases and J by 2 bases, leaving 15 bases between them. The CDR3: CASSDPVTPPTDTQYF. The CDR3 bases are TGTGCCAGCAGTGACCCCGTCACACCGCCCACAGATACGCAGTATTTT.

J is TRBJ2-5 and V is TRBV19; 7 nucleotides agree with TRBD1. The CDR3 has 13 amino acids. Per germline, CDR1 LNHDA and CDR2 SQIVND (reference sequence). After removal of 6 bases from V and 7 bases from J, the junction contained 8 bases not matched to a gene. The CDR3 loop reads CASRHRGPGTQYF. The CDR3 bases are TGTGCCAGTAGGCACAGGGGCCCAGGGACCCAGTACTTC.

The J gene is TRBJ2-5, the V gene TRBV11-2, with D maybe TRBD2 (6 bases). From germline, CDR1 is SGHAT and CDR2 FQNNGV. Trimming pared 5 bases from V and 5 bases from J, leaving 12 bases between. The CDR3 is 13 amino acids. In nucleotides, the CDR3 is TGTGCCAGCAGCCGGAGGGGCGGGGAGACCCAGTACTTC. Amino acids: CASSRRGGETQYF.

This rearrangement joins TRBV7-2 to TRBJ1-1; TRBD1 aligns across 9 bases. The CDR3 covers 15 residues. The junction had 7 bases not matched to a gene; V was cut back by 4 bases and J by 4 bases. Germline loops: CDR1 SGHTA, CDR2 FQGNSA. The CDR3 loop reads CASSYVQGAITEAFF. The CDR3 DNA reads TGTGCCAGCAGCTACGTACAGGGGGCGATCACTGAAGCTTTCTTT.

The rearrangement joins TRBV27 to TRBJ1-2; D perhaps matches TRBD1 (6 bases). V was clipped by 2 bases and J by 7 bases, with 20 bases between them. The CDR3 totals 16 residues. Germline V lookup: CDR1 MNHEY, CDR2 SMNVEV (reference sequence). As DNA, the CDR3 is TGTGCCAGCAGTTTAGCAGGCGGCAGGGGCCGTAGTGGCTACACCTTC. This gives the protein CASSLAGGRGRSGYTF.

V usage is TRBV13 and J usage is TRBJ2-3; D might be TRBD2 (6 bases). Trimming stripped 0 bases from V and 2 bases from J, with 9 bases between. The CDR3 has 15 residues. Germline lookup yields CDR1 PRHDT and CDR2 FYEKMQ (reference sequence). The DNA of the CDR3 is TGTGCCAGCAGCTTAGGCGGGGAGGTCACAGATACGCAGTATTTT. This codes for CASSLGGEVTDTQYF.

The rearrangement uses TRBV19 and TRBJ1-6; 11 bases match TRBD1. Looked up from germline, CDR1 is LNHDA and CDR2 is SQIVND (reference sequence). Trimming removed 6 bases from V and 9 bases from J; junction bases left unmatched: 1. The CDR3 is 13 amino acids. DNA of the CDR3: TGTGCCAGTAGGGACAGGGGGCTTTCACCCCTCCACTTT. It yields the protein CASRDRGLSPLHF.

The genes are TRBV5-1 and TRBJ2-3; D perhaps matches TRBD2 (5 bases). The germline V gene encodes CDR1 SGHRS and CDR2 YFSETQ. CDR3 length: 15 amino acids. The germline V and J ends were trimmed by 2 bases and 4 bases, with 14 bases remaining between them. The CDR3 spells CASSLSHPEADTQYF. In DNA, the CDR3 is TGCGCCAGCAGCTTAAGTCATCCGGAGGCAGATACGCAGTATTTT.

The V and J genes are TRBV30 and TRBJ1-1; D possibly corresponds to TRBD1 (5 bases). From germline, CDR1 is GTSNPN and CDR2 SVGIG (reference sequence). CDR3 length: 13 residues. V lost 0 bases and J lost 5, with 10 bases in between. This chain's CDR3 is CAWSVSGGTEAFF. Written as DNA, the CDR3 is TGTGCCTGGAGTGTAAGTGGGGGGACTGAAGCTTTCTTT.

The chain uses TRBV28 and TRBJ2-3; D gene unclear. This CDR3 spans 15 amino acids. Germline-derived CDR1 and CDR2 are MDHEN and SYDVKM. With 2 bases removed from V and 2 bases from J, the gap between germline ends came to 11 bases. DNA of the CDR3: TGTGCCAGCAGTTTACCCGACACGGACACAGATACGCAGTATTTT. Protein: CASSLPDTDTDTQYF.

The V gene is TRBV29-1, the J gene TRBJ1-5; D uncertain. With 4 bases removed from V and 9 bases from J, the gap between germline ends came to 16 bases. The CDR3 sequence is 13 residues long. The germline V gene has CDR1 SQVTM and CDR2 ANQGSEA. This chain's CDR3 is CSVAVEGRGPQHF. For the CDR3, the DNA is TGCAGCGTTGCGGTGGAGGGCCGCGGGCCCCAGCATTTT.

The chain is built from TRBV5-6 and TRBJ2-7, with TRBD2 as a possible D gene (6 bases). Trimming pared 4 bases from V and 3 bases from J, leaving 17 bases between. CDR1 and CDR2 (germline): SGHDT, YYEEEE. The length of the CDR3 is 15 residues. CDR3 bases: TGTGCCAGCAGCGGCACTAGCAGGTCGAACTACGAGCAGTACTTC. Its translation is CASSGTSRSNYEQYF. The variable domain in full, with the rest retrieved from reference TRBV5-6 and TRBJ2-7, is DAGVTQSPTHLIKTRGQQVTLRCSPKSGHDTVSWYQQALGQGPQFIFQYYEEEERQRGNFPDRFSGHQFPNYSSELNVNALLLGDSALYLCASSGTSRSNYEQYFGPGTRLTVT.

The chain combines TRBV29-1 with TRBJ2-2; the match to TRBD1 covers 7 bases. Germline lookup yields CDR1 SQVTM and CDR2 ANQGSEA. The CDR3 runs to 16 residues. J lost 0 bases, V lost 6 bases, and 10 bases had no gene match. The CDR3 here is CSVLPTGAPNTGELFF. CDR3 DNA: TGCAGCGTCCTACCAACAGGGGCCCCGAACACCGGGGAGCTGTTTTTT.

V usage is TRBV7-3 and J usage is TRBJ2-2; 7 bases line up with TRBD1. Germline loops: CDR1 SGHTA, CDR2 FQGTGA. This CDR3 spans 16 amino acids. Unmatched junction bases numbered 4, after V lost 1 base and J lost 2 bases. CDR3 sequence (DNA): TGTGCCAGCAGCTTAATGGGGACAGCTAACACCGGGGAGCTGTTTTTT. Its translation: CASSLMGTANTGELFF.

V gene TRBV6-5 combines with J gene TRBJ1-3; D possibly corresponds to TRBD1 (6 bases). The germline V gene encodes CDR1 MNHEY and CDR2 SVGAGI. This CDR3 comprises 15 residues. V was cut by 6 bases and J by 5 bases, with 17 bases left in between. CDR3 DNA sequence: TGTGCCAGCAGCCGTACAGGACAGAGCCGAAACACCATATATTTT. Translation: CASSRTGQSRNTIYF.